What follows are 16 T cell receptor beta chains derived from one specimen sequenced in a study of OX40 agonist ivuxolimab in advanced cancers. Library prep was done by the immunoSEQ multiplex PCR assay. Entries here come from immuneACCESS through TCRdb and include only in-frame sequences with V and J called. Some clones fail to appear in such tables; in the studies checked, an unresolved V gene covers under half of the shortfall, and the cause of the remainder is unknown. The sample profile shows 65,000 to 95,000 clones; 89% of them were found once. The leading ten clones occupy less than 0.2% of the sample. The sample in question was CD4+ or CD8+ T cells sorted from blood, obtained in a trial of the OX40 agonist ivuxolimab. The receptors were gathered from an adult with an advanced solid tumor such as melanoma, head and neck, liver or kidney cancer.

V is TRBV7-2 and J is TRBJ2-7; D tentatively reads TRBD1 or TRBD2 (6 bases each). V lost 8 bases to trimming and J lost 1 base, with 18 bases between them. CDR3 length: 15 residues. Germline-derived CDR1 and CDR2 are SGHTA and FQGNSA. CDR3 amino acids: CASLRGAGTSYEQYF. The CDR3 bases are TGTGCCAGCTTAAGGGGGGCGGGGACATCCTACGAGCAGTACTTC.

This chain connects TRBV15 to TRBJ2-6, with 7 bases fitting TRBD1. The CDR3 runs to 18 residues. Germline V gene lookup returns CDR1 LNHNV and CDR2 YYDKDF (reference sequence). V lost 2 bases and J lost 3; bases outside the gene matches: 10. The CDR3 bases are TGTGCCACCAGCAGACAACTTACAGGGGTCGGTGGGGCCAACGTCCTGACTTTC. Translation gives CATSRQLTGVGGANVLTF.

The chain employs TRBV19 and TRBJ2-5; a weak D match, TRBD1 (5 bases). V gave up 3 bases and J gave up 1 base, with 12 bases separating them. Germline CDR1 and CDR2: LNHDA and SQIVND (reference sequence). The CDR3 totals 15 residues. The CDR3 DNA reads TGTGCCAGTAGTATCGCAGGGAAGGCCCAAGAGACCCAGTACTTC. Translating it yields CASSIAGKAQETQYF.

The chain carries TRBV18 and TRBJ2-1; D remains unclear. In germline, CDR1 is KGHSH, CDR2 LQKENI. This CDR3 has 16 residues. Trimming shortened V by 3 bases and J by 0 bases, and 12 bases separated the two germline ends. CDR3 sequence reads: CASSPFWVNSYNEQFF. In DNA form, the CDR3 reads TGTGCCAGCTCACCCTTTTGGGTAAACTCCTACAATGAGCAGTTCTTC.

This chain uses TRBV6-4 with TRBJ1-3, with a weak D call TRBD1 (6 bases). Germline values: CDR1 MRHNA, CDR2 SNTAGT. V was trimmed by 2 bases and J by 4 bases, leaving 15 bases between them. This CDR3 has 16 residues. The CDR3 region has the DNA TGTGCCAGCAGTGACCCGTACAGGGAGACAGGAAACACCATATATTTT. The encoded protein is CASSDPYRETGNTIYF.

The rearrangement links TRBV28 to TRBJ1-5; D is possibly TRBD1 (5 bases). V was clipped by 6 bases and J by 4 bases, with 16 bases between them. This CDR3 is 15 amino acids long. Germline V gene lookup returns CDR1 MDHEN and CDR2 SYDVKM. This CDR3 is CASRSGTGPNQPQHF. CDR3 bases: TGTGCCAGCAGATCCGGGACCGGCCCAAATCAGCCCCAGCATTTT.

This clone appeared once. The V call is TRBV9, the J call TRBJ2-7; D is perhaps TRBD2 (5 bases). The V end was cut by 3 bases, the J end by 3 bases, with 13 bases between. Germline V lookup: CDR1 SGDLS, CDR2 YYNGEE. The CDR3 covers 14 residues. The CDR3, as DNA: TGTGCCAGCAGCGCGGGTGTCGAGGGCTACGAGCAGTACTTC. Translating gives CASSAGVEGYEQYF.

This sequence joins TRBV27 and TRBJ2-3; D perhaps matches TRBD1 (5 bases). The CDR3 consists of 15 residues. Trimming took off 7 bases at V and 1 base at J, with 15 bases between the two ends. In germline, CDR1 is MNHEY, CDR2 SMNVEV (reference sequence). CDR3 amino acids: CASTNRFPRTDTQYF. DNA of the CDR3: TGTGCCAGCACAAACAGGTTTCCTCGCACAGATACGCAGTATTTT.

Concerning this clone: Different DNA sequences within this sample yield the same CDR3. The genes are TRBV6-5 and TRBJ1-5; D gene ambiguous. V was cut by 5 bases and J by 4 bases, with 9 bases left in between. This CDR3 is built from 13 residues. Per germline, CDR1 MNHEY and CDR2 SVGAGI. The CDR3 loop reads CASSRADNQPQHF. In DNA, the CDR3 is TGTGCCAGCAGTCGTGCCGATAATCAGCCCCAGCATTTT.

This chain's CDR3 is CASSPLSTGKSPLHF. Here the CDR3 DNA reads TGCGCCAGCAGCCCCCTCTCGACAGGGAAATCACCCCTCCACTTT. This chain uses TRBV4-3 with TRBJ1-6; 7 nucleotides line up with TRBD1. V trimming: 4 bases; J trimming: 10 bases; junction bases outside the gene matches: 10. CDR3 length: 15 amino acids. CDR1 LGHNA and CDR2 YSLEER come from the germline V gene.

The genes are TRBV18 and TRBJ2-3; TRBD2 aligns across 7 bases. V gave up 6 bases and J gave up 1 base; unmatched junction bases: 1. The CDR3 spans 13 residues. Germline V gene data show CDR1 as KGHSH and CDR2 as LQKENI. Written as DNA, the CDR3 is TGTGCCAGCTCGGGGAGGGGCACAGATACGCAGTATTTT. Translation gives CASSGRGTDTQYF.

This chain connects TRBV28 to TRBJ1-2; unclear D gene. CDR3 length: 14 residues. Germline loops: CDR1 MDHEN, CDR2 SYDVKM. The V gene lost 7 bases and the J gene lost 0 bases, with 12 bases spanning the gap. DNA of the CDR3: TGTGCCAGCACCAACCTCGGCCCTAACTATGGCTACACCTTC. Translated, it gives CASTNLGPNYGYTF.

The CDR3, as DNA: TGTGCCAGCACCGGCGTAAGTACTGGCATTCAGTACTTC. It encodes CASTGVSTGIQYF. The chain couples TRBV2 to TRBJ2-4; the D is unclear. The CDR3 covers 13 residues. Germline V gene lookup returns CDR1 SNHLY and CDR2 FYNNEI. V shed 7 bases and J shed 9 bases, with 16 bases lying between them.

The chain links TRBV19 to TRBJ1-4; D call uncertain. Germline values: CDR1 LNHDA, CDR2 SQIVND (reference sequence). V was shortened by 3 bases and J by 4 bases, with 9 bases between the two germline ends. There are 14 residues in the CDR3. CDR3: CASSIAAGNEKLFF. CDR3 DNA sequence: TGTGCCAGTAGTATCGCCGCGGGTAATGAAAAACTGTTTTTT.

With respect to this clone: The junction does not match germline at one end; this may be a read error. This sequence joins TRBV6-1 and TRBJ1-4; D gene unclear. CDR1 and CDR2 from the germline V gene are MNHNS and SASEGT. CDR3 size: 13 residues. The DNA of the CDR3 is TGTGCCAGCAGTGAAACCCTCAATGGAAAACTGTTTTTT. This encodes CASSETLNGKLFF.

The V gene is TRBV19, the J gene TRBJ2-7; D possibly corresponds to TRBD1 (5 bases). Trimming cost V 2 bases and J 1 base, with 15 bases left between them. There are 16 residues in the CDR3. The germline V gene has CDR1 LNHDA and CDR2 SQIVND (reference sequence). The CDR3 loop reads CASSISAWGRSYEQYF. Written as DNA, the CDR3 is TGTGCCAGTAGTATATCGGCGTGGGGCCGTTCCTACGAGCAGTACTTC.